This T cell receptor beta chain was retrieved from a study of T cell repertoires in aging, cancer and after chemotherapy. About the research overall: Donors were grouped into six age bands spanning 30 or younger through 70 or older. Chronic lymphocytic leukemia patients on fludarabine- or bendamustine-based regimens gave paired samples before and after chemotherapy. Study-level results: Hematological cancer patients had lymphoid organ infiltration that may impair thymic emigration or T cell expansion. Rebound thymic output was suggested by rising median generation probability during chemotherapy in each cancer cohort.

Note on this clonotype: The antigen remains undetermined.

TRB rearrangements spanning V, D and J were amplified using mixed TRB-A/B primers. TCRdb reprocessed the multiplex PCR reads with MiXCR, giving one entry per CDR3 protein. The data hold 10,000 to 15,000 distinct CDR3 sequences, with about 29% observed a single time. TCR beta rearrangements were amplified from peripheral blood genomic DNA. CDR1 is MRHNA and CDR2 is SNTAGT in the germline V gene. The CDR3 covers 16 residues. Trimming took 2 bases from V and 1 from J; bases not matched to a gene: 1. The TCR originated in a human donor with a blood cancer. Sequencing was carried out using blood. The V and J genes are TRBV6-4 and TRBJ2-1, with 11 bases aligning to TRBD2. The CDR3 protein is CASSDGTSGSYNEQFF. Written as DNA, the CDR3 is TGTGCCAGCAGTGACGGGACTAGCGGTTCCTACAATGAGCAGTTCTTC.